These 9 T cell receptor beta chains originate from one sample sequenced in a study of cytomegalovirus exposure and HLA in healthy donors. PCR primers comprised 60 Vbeta and 13 Jbeta primers. The repertoire was sequenced with immunoSEQ multiplex PCR; TCRdb's copy has only in-frame clones and lacks some. The repertoire holds about 110,000 clones, with approximately 79% as singletons. Sequencing was done on a sample of PBMCs. Receptors were obtained from a man aged 30 to 45 in good health and CMV-seropositive.

The chain uses TRBV11-3 and TRBJ2-7, with 7 bases lining up with TRBD1. J lost 4 bases, V lost 8 bases, and 11 bases had no gene match. The CDR3 totals 14 residues. Germline V gives CDR1 SGHNT, CDR2 YENEEA. The CDR3 reads CASGRQGSSYEQYF. Here the CDR3 DNA reads TGTGCCAGCGGACGACAGGGCTCATCATACGAGCAGTACTTC.

This chain links TRBV25-1 with TRBJ1-1, with TRBD1 identical over 7 bases. The junction had 6 bases not matched to a gene; V was cut back by 8 bases and J by 0 bases. This CDR3 is 14 amino acids long. Per germline, CDR1 MGHDK and CDR2 SYGVNS. The CDR3 loop is CASQQGTMNTEAFF. CDR3 in DNA: TGTGCCAGCCAACAGGGGACGATGAACACTGAAGCTTTCTTT. The full variable domain, its missing parts supplied by reference TRBV25-1 and TRBJ1-1, is EADIYQTPRYLVIGTGKKITLECSQTMGHDKMYWYQQDPGMELHLIHYSYGVNSTEKGDLSSESTVSRIRTEHFPLTLESARPSHTSQYLCASQQGTMNTEAFFGQGTRLTVV.

The chain combines TRBV6-5 with TRBJ1-5; 11 bases match TRBD1. With 2 bases clipped from V and 7 bases from J, the junction kept 1 base outside the gene matches. The germline gives CDR1 MNHEY, CDR2 SVGAGI. The CDR3 is 14 amino acids. The CDR3 region is CASSYGTGGQPQHF. CDR3 DNA: TGTGCCAGCAGTTACGGGACAGGGGGGCAGCCCCAGCATTTT.

This clone was seen only a few times. The CDR3 sequence: CASRTSGAYEQYF. DNA for the CDR3: TGTGCCAGCAGGACTAGCGGGGCTTACGAGCAGTACTTC. The V call is TRBV6-5, the J call TRBJ2-7; TRBD2 agrees at 11 bases. Germline CDR1 reads MNHEY; CDR2 reads SVGAGI. V gave up 6 bases and J gave up 4 bases; unmatched junction bases: 2. This CDR3 comprises 13 residues.

The chain carries TRBV6-1 and TRBJ2-6; D perhaps matches TRBD1 (5 bases). This CDR3 contains 14 residues. Germline V lookup: CDR1 MNHNS, CDR2 SASEGT. Trimming pared 7 bases from V and 1 base from J, leaving 8 bases between. The CDR3 spells CASTRGSGANVLTF. CDR3 in DNA: TGTGCCAGCACTAGGGGTTCTGGGGCCAACGTCCTGACTTTC.

The chain is built from TRBV27 and TRBJ2-5; D not certain. Germline CDR1 and CDR2: MNHEY and SMNVEV (reference sequence). CDR3 length: 14 amino acids. V was clipped by 3 bases and J by 5 bases, with 13 bases between them. CDR3 protein: CASSFMTARETQYF. CDR3 coding DNA: TGTGCCAGCAGTTTCATGACTGCCCGGGAGACCCAGTACTTC.

CDR3 sequence: CASSSRTDGNSPLHF. CDR3 sequence (DNA): TGTGCCAGCAGTTCGAGGACAGACGGCAATTCACCCCTCCACTTT. The rearrangement links TRBV27 to TRBJ1-6, with D tentatively TRBD1 (6 bases). Germline values: CDR1 MNHEY, CDR2 SMNVEV (reference sequence). The V gene lost 4 bases and the J gene lost 7 bases, with 14 bases spanning the gap. The CDR3 runs 15 residues.

This chain joins TRBV4-3 and TRBJ2-1, with 12 bases lining up with TRBD2. V was pared by 0 bases and J by 9 bases, with 12 bases of the junction left unmatched. The length of the CDR3 is 18 residues. Looked up from germline, CDR1 is LGHNA and CDR2 is YSLEER. The CDR3 loop is CASSQEGGLAGGQGEQFF. The CDR3 nucleotides read TGCGCCAGCAGCCAAGAGGGGGGGCTAGCGGGGGGGCAAGGTGAGCAGTTCTTC.

The chain carries TRBV11-3 and TRBJ2-1, with D possibly TRBD1 on 6 matching bases. V shed 5 bases and J shed 10 bases, with 15 bases lying between them. The CDR3 loop spans 13 amino acids. CDR1 SGHNT and CDR2 YENEEA come from the germline V gene. The CDR3 is CASSLTTGWEQFF. In nucleotides, the CDR3 is TGTGCCAGCAGCCTCACGACAGGCTGGGAGCAGTTCTTC. Combining the CDR3 with reference TRBV11-3 and TRBJ2-1 gives the whole variable domain EAGVVQSPRYKIIEKKQPVAFWCNPISGHNTLYWYLQNLGQGPELLIRYENEEAVDDSQLPKDRFSAERLKGVDSTLKIQPAELGDSAVYLCASSLTTGWEQFFGPGTRLTVL.